The TCR beta chain described here comes from a study of OX40 agonist ivuxolimab in advanced cancers. The study, taken as a whole, reports: CD8+ T cells were the subset that, on average, had more expanded clones than CD4+.

Profiled with immunoSEQ multiplex PCR; TCRdb holds only in-frame clones, not every one. This table holds about 73,000 clones, approximately 90% found once. Worth noting for this clone: Its antigen is unknown.

Germline V gene sequence: CDR1 SGHDN, CDR2 FVKESK. The CDR3 covers 15 residues. The J segment lost 7 bases and the V segment lost 5 bases, leaving 8 bases of the junction unmatched. Sequenced here: CD4+ or CD8+ T cells sorted from blood, sampled in a trial of the OX40 agonist ivuxolimab. The rearrangement uses TRBV14 and TRBJ2-1; 10 bases agree with TRBD2. This TCR was recovered from an adult with an advanced solid tumor such as melanoma, head and neck, liver or kidney cancer. The CDR3 sequence is CASSVRASGSNEQFF. Written as DNA, the CDR3 is TGTGCCAGCAGCGTGAGGGCTAGCGGGAGTAATGAGCAGTTCTTC.